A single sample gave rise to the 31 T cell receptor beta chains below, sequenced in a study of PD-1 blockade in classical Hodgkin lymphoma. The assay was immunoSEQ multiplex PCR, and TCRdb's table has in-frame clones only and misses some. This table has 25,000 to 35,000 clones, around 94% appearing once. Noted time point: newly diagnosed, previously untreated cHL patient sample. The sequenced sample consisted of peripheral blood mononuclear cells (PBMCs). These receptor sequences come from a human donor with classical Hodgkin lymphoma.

CDR3 amino acids: CASSQDYDPQFF. The DNA of the CDR3 is TGTGCCAGCAGCCAAGATTACGATCCCCAGTTCTTC. The chain couples TRBV14 to TRBJ2-1; the D is unclear. The CDR3 is 12 amino acids. V was trimmed by 0 bases and J by 13 bases, leaving 10 bases between them. Per the germline V gene, CDR1 is SGHDN and CDR2 is FVKESK.

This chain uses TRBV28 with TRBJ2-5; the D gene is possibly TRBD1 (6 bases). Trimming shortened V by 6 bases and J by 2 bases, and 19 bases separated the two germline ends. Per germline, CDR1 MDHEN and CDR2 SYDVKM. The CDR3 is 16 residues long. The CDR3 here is CASSPSSQGNQETQYF. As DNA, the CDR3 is TGTGCCAGCAGCCCTTCCTCACAGGGAAATCAAGAGACCCAGTACTTC.

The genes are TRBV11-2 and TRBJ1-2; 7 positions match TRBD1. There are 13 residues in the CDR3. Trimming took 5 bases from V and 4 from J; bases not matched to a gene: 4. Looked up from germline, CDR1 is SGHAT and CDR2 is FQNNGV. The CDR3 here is CASSQGGAYGYTF. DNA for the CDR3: TGTGCCAGCAGCCAGGGGGGCGCCTATGGCTACACCTTC.

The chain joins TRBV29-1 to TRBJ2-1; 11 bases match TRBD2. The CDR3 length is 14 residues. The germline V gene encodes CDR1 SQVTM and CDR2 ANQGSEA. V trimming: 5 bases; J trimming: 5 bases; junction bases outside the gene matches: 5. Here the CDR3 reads CSVLELAGDNEQFF. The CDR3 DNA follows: TGCAGCGTTCTAGAACTAGCGGGAGACAATGAGCAGTTCTTC.

Here the CDR3 DNA reads TGTGCCAGCAGTAGAACCGGGACAGGGGGTGTCGAGCAGTACTTC. This translates into CASSRTGTGGVEQYF. The gene calls are TRBV6-5 and TRBJ2-7, with 11 bases aligning to TRBD1. The trim removed 5 bases at V and 6 bases at J, leaving 9 bases unmatched. The germline gives CDR1 MNHEY, CDR2 SVGAGI. The length of the CDR3 is 15 residues.

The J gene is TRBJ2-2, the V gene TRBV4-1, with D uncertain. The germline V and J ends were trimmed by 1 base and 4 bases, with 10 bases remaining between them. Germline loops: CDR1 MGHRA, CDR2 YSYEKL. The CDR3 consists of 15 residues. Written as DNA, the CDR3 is TGCGCCAGCAGCCAAGGATCCTTTAGCACCGGGGAGCTGTTTTTT. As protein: CASSQGSFSTGELFF.

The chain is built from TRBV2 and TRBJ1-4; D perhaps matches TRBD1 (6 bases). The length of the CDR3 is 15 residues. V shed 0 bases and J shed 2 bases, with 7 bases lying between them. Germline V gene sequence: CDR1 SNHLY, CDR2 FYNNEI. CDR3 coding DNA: TGTGCCAGCAGTGAAGCTAGGGGGACTAATGAAAAACTGTTTTTT. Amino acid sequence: CASSEARGTNEKLFF.

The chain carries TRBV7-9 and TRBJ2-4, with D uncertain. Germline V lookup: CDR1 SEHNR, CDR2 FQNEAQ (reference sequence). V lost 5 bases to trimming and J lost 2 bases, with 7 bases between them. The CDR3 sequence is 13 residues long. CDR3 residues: CASSPDSKNIQYF. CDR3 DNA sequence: TGTGCCAGCAGCCCAGACTCCAAAAACATTCAGTACTTC.

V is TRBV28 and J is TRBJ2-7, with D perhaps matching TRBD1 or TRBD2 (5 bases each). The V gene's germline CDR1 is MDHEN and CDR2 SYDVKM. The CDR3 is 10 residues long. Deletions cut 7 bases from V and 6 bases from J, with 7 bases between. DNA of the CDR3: TGTGCCAGCATGGGGGTCGAGCAGTACTTC. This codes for CASMGVEQYF.

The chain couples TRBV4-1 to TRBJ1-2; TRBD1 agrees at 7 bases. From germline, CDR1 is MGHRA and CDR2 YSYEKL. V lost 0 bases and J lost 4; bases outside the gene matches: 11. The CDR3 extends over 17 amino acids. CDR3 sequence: CASSQDRGGQPLYGYTF. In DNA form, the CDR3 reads TGCGCCAGCAGCCAAGATAGGGGGGGACAGCCCCTCTATGGCTACACCTTC.

The CDR3 DNA reads TGTGCCAGTAGTATAGATCCCGCATTAAGCTCCTACAATGAGCAGTTCTTC. Translation gives CASSIDPALSSYNEQFF. This chain connects TRBV19 to TRBJ2-1; no reliable D call. Germline V lookup: CDR1 LNHDA, CDR2 SQIVND (reference sequence). The V and J ends lost 0 bases and 0 bases respectively, with 12 bases between them. This CDR3 contains 17 residues.

This CDR3 is CASSPTETGGTGELFF. CDR3 in DNA: TGTGCCAGCAGCCCGACTGAGACAGGGGGCACCGGGGAGCTGTTTTTT. The chain joins TRBV7-2 to TRBJ2-2; 9 bases map to TRBD1. V lost 5 bases, J lost 4 bases, and 8 bases stayed unmatched. The germline CDR1 and CDR2 sequences are SGHTA and FQGNSA. This CDR3 is built from 16 residues.

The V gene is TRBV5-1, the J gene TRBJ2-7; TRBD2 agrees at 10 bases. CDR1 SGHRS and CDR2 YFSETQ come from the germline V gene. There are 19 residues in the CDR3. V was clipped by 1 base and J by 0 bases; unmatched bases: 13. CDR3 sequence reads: CASSLRTSGNVADSYEQYF. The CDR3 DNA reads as TGCGCCAGCAGCTTGAGAACTAGCGGGAACGTTGCGGACTCCTACGAGCAGTACTTC.

The CDR3 coding sequence is TGTGCCAGCAGCTTAACCCCCCGCAATGAGCAGTTCTTC. Translation gives CASSLTPRNEQFF. The V call is TRBV7-3, the J call TRBJ2-1; D gene uncertain. Germline V lookup: CDR1 SGHTA, CDR2 FQGTGA. The CDR3 is 13 residues long. Trimming took off 0 bases at V and 6 bases at J, with 6 bases between the two ends.

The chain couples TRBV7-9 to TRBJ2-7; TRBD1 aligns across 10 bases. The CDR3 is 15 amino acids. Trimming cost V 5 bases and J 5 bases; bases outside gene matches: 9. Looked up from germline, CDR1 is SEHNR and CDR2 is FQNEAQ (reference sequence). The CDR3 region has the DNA TGTGCCAGCAGCGAGATAGGGACAGGGGCTGACGAGCAGTACTTC. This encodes CASSEIGTGADEQYF.

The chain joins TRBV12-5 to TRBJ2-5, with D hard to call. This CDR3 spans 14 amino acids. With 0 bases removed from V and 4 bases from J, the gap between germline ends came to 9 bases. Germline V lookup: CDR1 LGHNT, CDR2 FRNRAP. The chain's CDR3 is CASGLVSSVETQYF. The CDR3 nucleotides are TGTGCTAGTGGTTTGGTATCGAGTGTAGAGACCCAGTACTTC.

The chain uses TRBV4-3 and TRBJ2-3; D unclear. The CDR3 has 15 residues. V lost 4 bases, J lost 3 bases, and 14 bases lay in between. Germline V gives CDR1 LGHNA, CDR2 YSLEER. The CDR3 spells CASSPVVMGTDTQYF. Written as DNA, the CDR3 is TGCGCCAGCAGCCCAGTAGTGATGGGGACAGATACGCAGTATTTT.

The DNA for the CDR3 is TGTGCCTGGAGATCCGCGGGGGTATATACGCAGTATTTT. Amino acid sequence: CAWRSAGVYTQYF. This chain joins TRBV30 and TRBJ2-3; TRBD2 agrees at 7 bases. Trimming took 3 bases from V and 7 from J; bases not matched to a gene: 7. Looked up from germline, CDR1 is GTSNPN and CDR2 is SVGIG (reference sequence). The CDR3 sequence is 13 residues long.

The CDR3 protein is CASSSDGVTDTQYF. The DNA of the CDR3 is TGTGCCAGCAGCTCGGACGGAGTCACAGATACGCAGTATTTT. The chain recombines TRBV7-8 with TRBJ2-3, with no clear D. Trimming removed 4 bases at V and 2 bases at J, with 10 bases between. This CDR3 has 14 amino acids. Germline lookup yields CDR1 SGHVS and CDR2 FQNEAQ.

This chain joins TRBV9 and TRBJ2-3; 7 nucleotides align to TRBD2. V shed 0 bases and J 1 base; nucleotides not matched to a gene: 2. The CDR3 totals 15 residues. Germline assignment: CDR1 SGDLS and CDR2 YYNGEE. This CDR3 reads CASSVGLAGTDTQYF. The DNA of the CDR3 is TGTGCCAGCAGCGTAGGGCTAGCGGGCACAGATACGCAGTATTTT.

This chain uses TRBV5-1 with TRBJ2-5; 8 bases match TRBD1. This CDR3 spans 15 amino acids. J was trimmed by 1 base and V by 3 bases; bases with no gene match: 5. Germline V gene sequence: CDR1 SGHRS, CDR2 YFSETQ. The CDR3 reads CASSSTGVGQETQYF. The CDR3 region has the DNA TGCGCCAGCAGCTCGACAGGGGTGGGCCAAGAGACCCAGTACTTC.

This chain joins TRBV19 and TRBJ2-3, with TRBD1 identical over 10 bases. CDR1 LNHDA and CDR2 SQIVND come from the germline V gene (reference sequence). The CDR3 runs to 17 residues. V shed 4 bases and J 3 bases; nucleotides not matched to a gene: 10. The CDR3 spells CASSTYDRGLRTDTQYF. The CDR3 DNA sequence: TGTGCCAGTAGTACCTACGACAGGGGGCTTCGAACAGATACGCAGTATTTT.

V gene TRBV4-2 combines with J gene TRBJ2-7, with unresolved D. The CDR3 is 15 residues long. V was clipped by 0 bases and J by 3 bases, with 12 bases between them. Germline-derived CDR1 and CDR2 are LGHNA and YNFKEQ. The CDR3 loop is CASSQDRANLYEQYF. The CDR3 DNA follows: TGTGCCAGCAGCCAAGATCGGGCGAACCTCTACGAGCAGTACTTC.

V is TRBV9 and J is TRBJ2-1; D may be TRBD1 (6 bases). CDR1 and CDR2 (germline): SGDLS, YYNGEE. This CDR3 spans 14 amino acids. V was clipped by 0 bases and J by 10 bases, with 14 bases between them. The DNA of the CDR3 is TGTGCCAGCAGCGTAGCTGGGGGCCTTGGGGAGCAGTTCTTC. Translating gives CASSVAGGLGEQFF.

CDR3 in amino acids: CASSIDQGPYEQYF. DNA of the CDR3: TGTGCCAGTAGTATAGATCAGGGACCCTACGAGCAGTACTTC. This rearrangement joins TRBV19 to TRBJ2-7; D is perhaps TRBD1 or TRBD2 (5 bases each). V was clipped by 0 bases and J by 2 bases, with 8 bases between them. The CDR3 has 14 residues. Per the germline V gene, CDR1 is LNHDA and CDR2 is SQIVND (reference sequence).

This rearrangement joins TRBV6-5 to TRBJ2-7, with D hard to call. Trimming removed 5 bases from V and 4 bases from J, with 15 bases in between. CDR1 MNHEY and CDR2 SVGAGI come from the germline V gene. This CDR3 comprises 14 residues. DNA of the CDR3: TGTGCCAGCAGTAGAACGTCCCTAGGGTACGAGCAGTACTTC. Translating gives CASSRTSLGYEQYF.

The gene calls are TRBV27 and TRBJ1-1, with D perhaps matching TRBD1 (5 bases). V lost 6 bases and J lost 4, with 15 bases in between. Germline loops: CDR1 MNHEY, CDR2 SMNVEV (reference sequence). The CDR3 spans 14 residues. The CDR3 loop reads CASRLREVSTEAFF. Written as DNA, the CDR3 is TGTGCCAGCAGGCTCAGGGAGGTTAGCACTGAAGCTTTCTTT.

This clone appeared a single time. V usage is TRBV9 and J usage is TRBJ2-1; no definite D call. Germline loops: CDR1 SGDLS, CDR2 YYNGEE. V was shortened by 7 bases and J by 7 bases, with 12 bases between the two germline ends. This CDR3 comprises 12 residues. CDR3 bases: TGTGCCAGCTCTCTAGGTTCGAATGAGCAGTTCTTC. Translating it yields CASSLGSNEQFF. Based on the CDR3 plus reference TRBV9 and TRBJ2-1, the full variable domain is DSGVTQTPKHLITATGQRVTLRCSPRSGDLSVYWYQQSLDQGLQFLIQYYNGEERAKGNILERFSAQQFPDLHSELNLSSLELGDSALYFCASSLGSNEQFFGPGTRLTVL.

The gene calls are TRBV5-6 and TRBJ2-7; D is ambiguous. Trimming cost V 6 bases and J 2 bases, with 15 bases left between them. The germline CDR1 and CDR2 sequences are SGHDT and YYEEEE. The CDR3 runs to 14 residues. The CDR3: CASTPSHTAYEQYF. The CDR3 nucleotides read TGTGCCAGCACCCCCTCCCACACCGCCTACGAGCAGTACTTC.

The CDR3 protein is CASSFGREGNQPQHF. CDR3 nucleotide sequence: TGTGCCAGCAGCTTTGGGAGAGAGGGCAATCAGCCCCAGCATTTT. V gene TRBV13 combines with J gene TRBJ1-5, with D uncertain. Trimming removed 3 bases from V and 2 bases from J, with 11 bases in between. From germline, CDR1 is PRHDT and CDR2 FYEKMQ (reference sequence). CDR3 length equals 15 residues.

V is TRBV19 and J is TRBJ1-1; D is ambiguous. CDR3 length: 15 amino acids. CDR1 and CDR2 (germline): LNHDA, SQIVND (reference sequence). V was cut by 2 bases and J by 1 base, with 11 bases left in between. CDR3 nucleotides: TGTGCCAGTAGTATACGGCACACGGAGAACACTGAAGCTTTCTTT. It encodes CASSIRHTENTEAFF.